This T cell receptor (beta chain) was profiled in a study of blood T cell repertoires in COVID-19. As handled by the study authors: Using reference gene primer amplification, nucleated cell counts were estimated. The assay was immunoSEQ multiplex PCR, and TCRdb's table has in-frame clones only and misses some. V, J and clone size are taken as reported in that table, and D and trimming were inferred from the DNA itself. The data hold about 210,000 clones, with about 83% observed a single time. This clone was detected only once. Material: peripheral blood. The receptor comes from a woman between 45 and 65 years old with active or convalescent COVID-19.

The chain's CDR3 is CSVYTGGELFF. DNA for the CDR3: TGCAGCGTTTATACGGGCGGGGAGCTGTTTTTT. The chain uses TRBV29-1 and TRBJ2-2; no clear D. CDR3 size: 11 residues. Germline CDR1 SQVTM, CDR2 ANQGSEA. V was pared by 5 bases and J by 7 bases, with 8 bases between.